A single TCR beta chain is shown here with its context. Its specificity is unknown. Sequencing targeted expressed TCRB transcripts, as all isolated RNA had been reverse transcribed. Profiled with immunoSEQ multiplex PCR; TCRdb holds only in-frame clones, not every one. The table lists 350,000 to 450,000 clones, roughly 16% of them singletons. Every single donor gave one heparinised blood draw, and these averaged around 120 mL. CDR1 KGHSH and CDR2 LQKENI come from the germline V gene. The CDR3 is 15 residues long. Trimming left V 0 bases short and J 0 bases short, with 6 bases between. This entry is derived from a study of beta chain features in type 1 diabetes. Background on the study: Researchers looked at approximately 110,000,000 sorted cells across all samples.

Overall study results and limits: Moderate yet significant TCRB CDR3 shortening was seen in Type 1 diabetes patients in all four CD4+ subsets.

The sequenced material came from naive CD4+ T cells from blood. The origin of this receptor is a woman in her late teens or twenties in good health. V gene TRBV18 combines with J gene TRBJ2-1; D remains unclear. CDR3 sequence reads: CASSPPLSSYNEQFF. The CDR3 nucleotides read TGTGCCAGCTCACCACCTCTGAGCTCCTACAATGAGCAGTTCTTC.